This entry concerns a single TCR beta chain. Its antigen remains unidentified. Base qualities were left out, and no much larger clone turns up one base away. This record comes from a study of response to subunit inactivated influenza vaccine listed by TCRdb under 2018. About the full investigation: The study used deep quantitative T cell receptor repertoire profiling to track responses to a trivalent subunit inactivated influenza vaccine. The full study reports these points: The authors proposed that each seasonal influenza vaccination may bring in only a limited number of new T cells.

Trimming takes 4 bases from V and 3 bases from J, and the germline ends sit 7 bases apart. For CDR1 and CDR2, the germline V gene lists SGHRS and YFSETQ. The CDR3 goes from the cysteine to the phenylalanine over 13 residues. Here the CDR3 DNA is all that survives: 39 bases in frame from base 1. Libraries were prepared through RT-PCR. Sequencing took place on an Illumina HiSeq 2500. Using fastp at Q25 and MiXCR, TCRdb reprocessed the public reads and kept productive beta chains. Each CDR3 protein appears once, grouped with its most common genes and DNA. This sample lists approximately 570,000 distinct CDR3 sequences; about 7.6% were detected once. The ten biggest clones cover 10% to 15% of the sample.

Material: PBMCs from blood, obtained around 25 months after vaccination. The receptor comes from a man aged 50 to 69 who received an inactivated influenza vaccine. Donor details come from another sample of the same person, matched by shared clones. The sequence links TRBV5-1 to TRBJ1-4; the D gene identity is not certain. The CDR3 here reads CASSDIPNEKLFF. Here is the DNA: TGCGCCAGCAGCGATATCCCTAATGAAAAACTGTTTTTT.